The 22 T cell receptor beta chains below all came from one sample that was sequenced in a study of CD8 T cells in ankylosing spondylitis. MiXCR, applied by TCRdb to the 5' RACE reads, yields one record per CDR3 protein. The sample includes some 87,000 distinct CDR3 sequences, roughly 9.6% of them seen just once. The material sequenced was blood, either unsorted or a sorted T cell fraction (not recorded which). The receptors originated from a male donor with ankylosing spondylitis or in good health (not recorded which).

Ten or more counts support this clonotype. V gene TRBV7-3 combines with J gene TRBJ2-6, with unresolved D. Germline V gives CDR1 SGHTA, CDR2 FQGTGA. The CDR3 covers 15 residues. Trimming removed 4 bases at V and 2 bases at J, with 9 bases between. CDR3: CASSSQRTGANVLTF. The CDR3 coding sequence is TGTGCCAGCAGCTCCCAACGGACTGGGGCCAACGTCCTGACTTTC.

This clonotype was counted a few times. The chain couples TRBV7-3 to TRBJ2-3; weak D call: TRBD2 (5 bases). V was clipped by 3 bases and J by 4 bases, with 8 bases between them. CDR3 size: 13 residues. CDR1 and CDR2 (germline): SGHTA, FQGTGA. CDR3 sequence: CASSLDLADTQYF. Here the CDR3 DNA reads TGTGCCAGCAGCTTGGACTTGGCAGATACGCAGTATTTT. The complete variable domain, with remaining parts taken from reference TRBV7-3 and TRBJ2-3, reads GAGVSQTPSNKVTEKGKYVELRCDPISGHTALYWYRQSLGQGPEFLIYFQGTGAADDSGLPNDRFFAVRPEGSVSTLKIQRTERGDSAVYLCASSLDLADTQYFGPGTRLTVL.

This clonotype appeared many times. The genes are TRBV28 and TRBJ2-1; D call uncertain. Trimming left V 10 bases short and J 0 bases short, with 13 bases between. Germline V CDR1 and CDR2: MDHEN, SYDVKM. CDR3 length: 14 residues. This chain's CDR3 is CATLKGSSYNEQFF. DNA of the CDR3: TGTGCCACCCTAAAAGGAAGCTCCTACAATGAGCAGTTCTTC. Drawing the rest from reference TRBV28 and TRBJ2-1, the complete variable domain is DVKVTQSSRYLVKRTGEKVFLECVQDMDHENMFWYRQDPGLGLRLIYFSYDVKMKEKGDIPEGYSVSREKKERFSLILESASTNQTSMYLCATLKGSSYNEQFFGPGTRLTVL.

This clonotype was counted at least ten times. This sequence joins TRBV7-9 and TRBJ1-2; tentatively, D is TRBD1 (6 bases). The CDR3 covers 12 residues. Germline CDR1 SEHNR, CDR2 FQNEAQ (reference sequence). The V and J ends lost 3 bases and 7 bases respectively, with 9 bases between them. The CDR3 is CASSFRGAGYTF. CDR3 coding DNA: TGTGCCAGCAGCTTCAGGGGCGCTGGCTACACCTTC.

This clonotype was detected ten times or more. The chain carries TRBV5-1 and TRBJ2-3; D is unresolved. V gave up 4 bases and J gave up 2 bases, with 20 bases separating them. Germline CDR1 is SGHRS and CDR2 is YFSETQ. The CDR3 consists of 17 residues. CDR3 coding DNA: TGCGCCAGCAGCCAACACTCTCTAACATCTCTCACAGATACGCAGTATTTT. It yields the protein CASSQHSLTSLTDTQYF.

The table lists this clonotype with many counts. This chain connects TRBV30 to TRBJ1-2, with D maybe TRBD1 (6 bases). Germline lookup yields CDR1 GTSNPN and CDR2 SVGIG (reference sequence). The V end lost 2 bases, the J end lost 2 bases, and 6 bases lay between the germline ends. The CDR3 is 12 residues long. CDR3 region: CAWSQGNYGYTF. CDR3 DNA: TGTGCCTGGAGTCAGGGGAACTATGGCTACACCTTC.

This clonotype was seen at least ten times. This chain joins TRBV7-2 and TRBJ1-3; 9 bases are shared with TRBD1. There are 20 residues in the CDR3. From germline, CDR1 is SGHTA and CDR2 FQGNSA. V trimming: 4 bases; J trimming: 0 bases; junction bases outside the gene matches: 16. Here the CDR3 DNA reads TGTGCCAGCAGCTCTCGTCCGGGACAGGGCCTTTCCGACTCTGGAAACACCATATATTTT. Amino acids: CASSSRPGQGLSDSGNTIYF.

This clonotype showed up many times. V gene TRBV2 combines with J gene TRBJ2-7; D gene uncertain. V was trimmed by 9 bases and J by 0 bases, leaving 9 bases between them. CDR3 length: 12 residues. Germline V CDR1 and CDR2: SNHLY, FYNNEI. CDR3 sequence (DNA): TGTGCCAGTTCGTTTCCCTCCTACGAGCAGTACTTC. This translates into CASSFPSYEQYF.

This clonotype was picked up a small number of times. The chain is built from TRBV29-1 and TRBJ2-2; D possibly corresponds to TRBD2 (5 bases). Per germline, CDR1 SQVTM and CDR2 ANQGSEA. CDR3 length: 13 residues. V lost 3 bases and J 4 bases, leaving 9 bases between the germline ends. The CDR3 DNA reads TGCAGCGTTGACACCGAGGGCACCGGGGAGCTGTTTTTT. This sequence encodes CSVDTEGTGELFF.

Regarding this clonotype: The junction departs from the called germline gene at one end, perhaps through a read error. J is TRBJ2-2 and V is TRBV24-1; 9 bases align to TRBD1. The germline V gene encodes CDR1 KGHDR and CDR2 SFDVKD. The CDR3 contains 16 residues. CDR3 DNA sequence: TGTGCCACCAGTGAACTGGACAGGGGAGATACCGAGGAGCTGTTTTTT. It translates to CATSELDRGDTEELFF.

This clonotype was detected many times. V is TRBV6-5 and J is TRBJ2-3; unclear D gene. Trimming shortened V by 2 bases and J by 2 bases, and 14 bases separated the two germline ends. The germline CDR1 and CDR2 sequences are MNHEY and SVGAGI. CDR3 size: 16 residues. The CDR3 nucleotides are TGTGCCAGCAGTTACAGCCCTTCGGGCATCACAGATACGCAGTATTTT. Translating gives CASSYSPSGITDTQYF.

Written as DNA, the CDR3 is TGCAGTGCTAGGGCCGGGACAGGGTCGTCCGATACGCAGTATTTT. It encodes CSARAGTGSSDTQYF. This chain uses TRBV20-1 with TRBJ2-3, with 9 bases aligning to TRBD1. This CDR3 spans 15 amino acids. The V gene's germline CDR1 is DFQATT and CDR2 SNEGSKA (reference sequence). The junction had 10 bases not matched to a gene; V was cut back by 3 bases and J by 6 bases.

This clonotype was picked up many times. This sequence joins TRBV28 and TRBJ2-7; tentatively, D is TRBD2 (7 bases). The CDR3 is 14 residues long. CDR1 is MDHEN, CDR2 SYDVKM, per germline. Trimming took off 7 bases at V and 7 bases at J, with 20 bases between the two ends. CDR3 in DNA: TGTGCCAGCATGGCTCGAGGGGGGGTGCGAGAGCAGTACTTC. Translation gives CASMARGGVREQYF.

This clonotype showed up just a few times. The chain couples TRBV7-8 to TRBJ2-2, with 7 bases identical to TRBD1. V was pared by 4 bases and J by 0 bases, with 5 bases of the junction left unmatched. CDR1 SGHVS and CDR2 FQNEAQ come from the germline V gene. There are 16 residues in the CDR3. The chain's CDR3 is CASSSVTGANTGELFF. The CDR3 coding sequence is TGTGCCAGCAGCTCAGTAACAGGGGCGAACACCGGGGAGCTGTTTTTT. The entire variable domain, with the rest obtained from reference TRBV7-8 and TRBJ2-2, is as follows: GAGVSQSPRYKVAKRGQDVALRCDPISGHVSLFWYQQALGQGPEFLTYFQNEAQLDKSGLPSDRFFAERPEGSVSTLKIQRTQQEDSAVYLCASSSVTGANTGELFFGEGSRLTVL.

This clonotype appeared many times. The chain recombines TRBV7-8 with TRBJ1-5; D is ambiguous. Trimming shortened V by 5 bases and J by 4 bases, and 9 bases separated the two germline ends. The CDR3 totals 13 residues. In germline, CDR1 is SGHVS, CDR2 FQNEAQ. CDR3 DNA sequence: TGTGCCAGCAGCCCCGAGGTTAATCAGCCCCAGCATTTT. Amino acid sequence: CASSPEVNQPQHF. Full variable domain (missing parts from reference TRBV7-8 and TRBJ1-5): GAGVSQSPRYKVAKRGQDVALRCDPISGHVSLFWYQQALGQGPEFLTYFQNEAQLDKSGLPSDRFFAERPEGSVSTLKIQRTQQEDSAVYLCASSPEVNQPQHFGDGTRLSIL.

This clonotype was seen at least ten times. The chain joins TRBV27 to TRBJ1-2, with D possibly matching TRBD1 (5 bases). CDR1 MNHEY and CDR2 SMNVEV come from the germline V gene (reference sequence). The CDR3 is 13 residues long. V lost 2 bases, J lost 2 bases, and 6 bases lay in between. Written as DNA, the CDR3 is TGTGCCAGCAGTTTAGGGGGGAACTATGGCTACACCTTC. Protein sequence: CASSLGGNYGYTF.

There are many counts of this clonotype. The chain employs TRBV19 and TRBJ2-3; TRBD1 might be the D (5 bases). Germline CDR1 and CDR2: LNHDA and SQIVND (reference sequence). Trimming took off 0 bases at V and 4 bases at J, with 14 bases between the two ends. The CDR3 is 16 amino acids. The CDR3 DNA reads as TGTGCCAGTAGTATAGACAGGGAAATAGTGGCAGATACGCAGTATTTT. This translates into CASSIDREIVADTQYF. The full variable domain, completed using reference TRBV19 and TRBJ2-3, is DGGITQSPKYLFRKEGQNVTLSCEQNLNHDAMYWYRQDPGQGLRLIYYSQIVNDFQKGDIAEGYSVSREKKESFPLTVTSAQKNPTAFYLCASSIDREIVADTQYFGPGTRLTVL.

The table lists this clonotype with many counts. CDR3 in amino acids: CSVPTSGGAVYNEQFF. CDR3 sequence (DNA): TGCAGTGTCCCGACTAGCGGGGGGGCCGTCTACAATGAGCAGTTCTTC. The chain combines TRBV20-1 with TRBJ2-1, with 14 bases lining up with TRBD2. The V segment lost 7 bases and the J segment 3 bases; nucleotides outside the gene matches: 8. Germline V lookup: CDR1 DFQATT, CDR2 SNEGSKA (reference sequence). CDR3 length: 16 residues.

This clonotype was picked up many times. The CDR3 spells CASSPTGGDQETQYF. For the CDR3, the DNA is TGTGCCAGCAGCCCCACCGGGGGGGATCAAGAGACCCAGTACTTC. This chain connects TRBV4-2 to TRBJ2-5, with TRBD2 matching 8 bases. V trimming: 4 bases; J trimming: 2 bases; junction bases outside the gene matches: 6. CDR3 length: 15 amino acids. Per the germline V gene, CDR1 is LGHNA and CDR2 is YNFKEQ.

There are many counts of this clonotype. This chain uses TRBV5-1 with TRBJ2-3; 8 bases map to TRBD2. With 4 bases clipped from V and 0 bases from J, the junction kept 7 bases outside the gene matches. The CDR3 has 16 amino acids. Germline V gives CDR1 SGHRS, CDR2 YFSETQ. This CDR3 is CASSPPKRGSTDTQYF. CDR3 bases: TGCGCCAGCAGCCCACCTAAGCGGGGGAGCACAGATACGCAGTATTTT.

V gene TRBV3-1 combines with J gene TRBJ2-7; D may correspond to TRBD1 or TRBD2 (7 bases each). Trimming took 0 bases from V and 6 from J, leaving 18 bases between them. Germline V gives CDR1 LGHDT, CDR2 YNNKEL (reference sequence). The CDR3 contains 16 residues. The CDR3 loop is CASSQEREGAFGEQYF. CDR3 DNA: TGTGCCAGCAGCCAAGAGAGGGAGGGGGCATTTGGCGAGCAGTACTTC.

This clonotype was counted many times. The junction does not match germline at one end; this may be a read error. The CDR3 region is CARSQGNEQFF. CDR3 coding DNA: TGCGCCCGCAGCCAAGGGAACGAGCAGTTCTTC. V gene TRBV5-1 combines with J gene TRBJ2-1; D unresolved. There are 11 residues in the CDR3. Germline CDR1 reads SGHRS; CDR2 reads YFSETQ.